Included here is one T cell receptor (beta chain) sequence, with context. This record belongs to a study of cytomegalovirus exposure and HLA in healthy donors. It was with 60 Vbeta and 13 Jbeta primers that the PCR ran. Assay: immunoSEQ multiplex PCR; the TCRdb copy retains only in-frame clones and omits some. The sample includes around 130,000 clones, roughly 70% seen only once; the top ten take approximately 7%. The J segment lost 6 bases and the V segment lost 4 bases, leaving 8 bases of the junction unmatched. CDR3 length: 15 residues. Germline CDR1 is SGHDT and CDR2 is YYEEEE. The sequence was collected from a man aged 40-50 years in good health and CMV-seropositive. Sequenced input: PBMCs. V and J are TRBV5-6 and TRBJ2-7; TRBD1 matches 12 bases. The CDR3 coding sequence is TGTGCCAGCAGCCTTGGGACAGGGGGCATGGGCGAGCAGTACTTC. Its translation: CASSLGTGGMGEQYF.